Shown below are 19 T cell receptor beta chains from a single sample sequenced in a study of T cell repertoires in cytomegalovirus infection. Their target antigens are unknown. TCRdb redid the calling of the reads with MiXCR, one entry per CDR3 protein. The repertoire holds 750,000 to 900,000 distinct CDR3 sequences, with almost 30% as singletons. This material consisted of cultured CD8+ T cells from PBMCs, taken from culture after CMV antigen stimulation. The receptor set was obtained from a human donor in good health (CMV status not recorded). Some clones in this sample may be carry-over from other donors' samples.

The gene calls are TRBV27 and TRBJ1-2; D uncertain. V was trimmed by 3 bases and J by 4 bases, leaving 9 bases between them. Germline V lookup: CDR1 MNHEY, CDR2 SMNVEV (reference sequence). The CDR3 has 13 amino acids. The CDR3: CASSFGSSYGYTF. CDR3 sequence (DNA): TGTGCCAGCAGTTTTGGCAGCAGCTATGGCTACACCTTC.

V usage is TRBV20-1 and J usage is TRBJ2-5, with TRBD1 matching 8 bases. The length of the CDR3 is 12 residues. Germline CDR1 and CDR2: DFQATT and SNEGSKA (reference sequence). Losses at the gene ends were 5 bases for V and 7 bases for J; bases not matched to a gene: 6. CDR3 in amino acids: CSAPDRALTQYF. CDR3 sequence (DNA): TGCAGTGCTCCGGACAGGGCGTTGACCCAGTACTTC.

The chain recombines TRBV10-3 with TRBJ2-6; 10 nucleotides line up with TRBD1. CDR1 and CDR2 (germline): ENHRY, SYGVKD. Unmatched junction bases numbered 10, after V lost 1 base and J lost 1 base. The CDR3 extends over 20 amino acids. This chain's CDR3 is CAISELWGQGKVSGANVLTF. The CDR3 region has the DNA TGTGCCATCAGTGAGTTATGGGGACAGGGGAAAGTTTCTGGGGCCAACGTCCTGACTTTC.

The sample holds a few counts of this clonotype. The V and J genes are TRBV10-3 and TRBJ1-6; 9 positions agree with TRBD1. The germline gives CDR1 ENHRY, CDR2 SYGVKD. V lost 0 bases and J lost 9; bases outside the gene matches: 3. The CDR3 extends over 15 amino acids. The CDR3 DNA follows: TGTGCCATCAGTGAGTCGGGACAGGGAACTTCACCCCTCCACTTT. This sequence encodes CAISESGQGTSPLHF.

The chain recombines TRBV6-6 with TRBJ2-7; the D gene could be TRBD1 or TRBD2 (5 bases each). The V gene lost 5 bases and the J gene lost 6 bases, with 14 bases spanning the gap. The CDR3 spans 13 residues. Germline loops: CDR1 MNHNY, CDR2 SVGAGI (reference sequence). In DNA form, the CDR3 reads TGTGCCAGCAGTCTCCCGGGGCAGGGCGAGCAGTACTTC. It translates to CASSLPGQGEQYF.

This rearrangement joins TRBV5-4 to TRBJ2-3; TRBD2 matches at 10 bases. V lost 3 bases to trimming and J lost 4 bases; unmatched junction nucleotides: 11. Germline values: CDR1 SGHNT, CDR2 YYREEE (reference sequence). The CDR3 runs to 17 residues. The CDR3 reads CASSYNKRGGISDTQYF. CDR3 nucleotide sequence: TGTGCCAGCAGCTATAATAAGCGGGGGGGCATTTCAGATACGCAGTATTTT.

This clonotype was detected many times. This sequence joins TRBV7-8 and TRBJ2-5; tentatively, D is TRBD1 or TRBD2 (7 bases each). Germline V CDR1 and CDR2: SGHVS, FQNEAQ. The V gene lost 5 bases and the J gene lost 5 bases, with 15 bases spanning the gap. CDR3 length equals 14 residues. CDR3 sequence reads: CASSDTQGGETQYF. The DNA of the CDR3 is TGTGCCAGCAGCGATACCCAGGGGGGGGAGACCCAGTACTTC.

Many counts were recorded for this clonotype. V is TRBV10-3 and J is TRBJ1-2, with 7 nucleotides matching TRBD1. Germline assignment: CDR1 ENHRY and CDR2 SYGVKD. The junction had 3 bases not matched to a gene; V was cut back by 5 bases and J by 0 bases. The CDR3 is 14 amino acids. The CDR3 DNA is TGTGCCATCAGTAGACAGGGTACTAACTATGGCTACACCTTC. It specifies CAISRQGTNYGYTF.

The V gene is TRBV10-3, the J gene TRBJ2-7; 7 bases align to TRBD1. The V gene's germline CDR1 is ENHRY and CDR2 SYGVKD. The CDR3 sequence is 14 residues long. Trimming at V came to 6 bases and at J to 4 bases, leaving 9 bases not matched to a gene. This chain's CDR3 is CAIRSGTAFYEQYF. The CDR3 bases are TGTGCCATCAGGTCCGGGACAGCCTTTTACGAGCAGTACTTC.

This clonotype has ten or more counts. The chain uses TRBV7-9 and TRBJ1-1, with TRBD1 matching 7 bases. Germline trimming cut 4 bases from V and 8 bases from J; bases unmatched to any gene: 13. The CDR3 consists of 15 residues. CDR1 and CDR2 (germline): SEHNR, FQNEAQ (reference sequence). CDR3 amino acids: CASSSPDRPRGEAFF. As DNA, the CDR3 is TGTGCCAGCAGCTCCCCGGACAGGCCTAGGGGGGAAGCTTTCTTT.

This clonotype has just a few counts. The gene calls are TRBV7-6 and TRBJ1-5, with TRBD1 matching 7 bases. V shed 1 base, J shed 0 bases, and the junction held 9 bases outside the gene matches. This CDR3 comprises 18 residues. Germline CDR1 reads SGHVS; CDR2 reads FNYEAQ. CDR3 sequence: CASSLGPPGQYSNQPQHF. The CDR3 DNA follows: TGTGCCAGCAGCTTAGGTCCCCCGGGACAGTATAGCAATCAGCCCCAGCATTTT. Together with reference TRBV7-6 and TRBJ1-5, the CDR3 gives the full variable domain: GAGVSQSPRYKVTKRGQDVALRCDPISGHVSLYWYRQALGQGPEFLTYFNYEAQQDKSGLPNDRFSAERPEGSISTLTIQRTEQRDSAMYRCASSLGPPGQYSNQPQHFGDGTRLSIL.

The chain joins TRBV4-1 to TRBJ1-2; D perhaps matches TRBD1 (6 bases). The CDR3 runs to 14 residues. CDR1 is MGHRA and CDR2 is YSYEKL in the germline V gene. V dropped 3 bases and J dropped 8 bases, with 16 bases sitting between them. CDR3 protein: CASSQGPGARGYTF. CDR3 DNA sequence: TGCGCCAGCAGCCAGGGACCAGGGGCGCGGGGCTACACCTTC.

V and J are TRBV12-3 or TRBV12-4 and TRBJ2-1; 11 bases are a match to TRBD2. V shed 6 bases, J shed 7 bases, and the junction held 11 bases outside the gene matches. CDR3 length: 16 amino acids. DNA for the CDR3: TGTGCCAGCAGCTTACGACTAGCGGGGTATAAAAATGAGCAGTTCTTC. It codes for CASSLRLAGYKNEQFF.

This clonotype was counted between two and nine times. The rearrangement uses TRBV28 and TRBJ2-3; 7 bases line up with TRBD2. Germline CDR1 MDHEN, CDR2 SYDVKM. The V gene end was trimmed by 0 bases and the J gene end by 6 bases; junction bases not matched to a gene: 6. The CDR3 sequence is 15 residues long. CDR3 sequence reads: CASSLWGGVRDTQYF. In DNA, the CDR3 is TGTGCCAGCAGTTTATGGGGGGGGGTCAGGGATACGCAGTATTTT.

Only a few counts were recorded for this clonotype. The CDR3 nucleotides are TGTGCCAGCAGCTCTCCTCTAGGGCCCTTTTGGGAGCAGTTCTTC. Translating gives CASSSPLGPFWEQFF. The chain carries TRBV7-9 and TRBJ2-1, with D hard to call. The CDR3 has 15 residues. Trimming took 4 bases from V and 10 from J, leaving 20 bases between them. Germline CDR1 SEHNR, CDR2 FQNEAQ (reference sequence).

This clonotype showed up many times. V and J are TRBV7-2 and TRBJ2-7, with 8 bases that match TRBD2. The CDR3 loop spans 15 amino acids. V lost 5 bases and J lost 0; bases outside the gene matches: 6. Germline V gene sequence: CDR1 SGHTA, CDR2 FQGNSA. The CDR3 DNA reads TGTGCCAGCAGCCTACTAGCGGACGCCTCCTACGAGCAGTACTTC. Translating gives CASSLLADASYEQYF.

This clonotype was seen only a few times. This rearrangement joins TRBV28 to TRBJ1-4; 8 nucleotides agree with TRBD1. Germline CDR1 is MDHEN and CDR2 is SYDVKM. This CDR3 is 13 amino acids long. Trimming at V came to 6 bases and at J to 7 bases, leaving 4 bases not matched to a gene. The CDR3 nucleotides are TGTGCCAGCAGCTTCGGACAGGGTGAAAAACTGTTTTTT. This encodes CASSFGQGEKLFF. The entire variable domain, with the rest obtained from reference TRBV28 and TRBJ1-4, is as follows: DVKVTQSSRYLVKRTGEKVFLECVQDMDHENMFWYRQDPGLGLRLIYFSYDVKMKEKGDIPEGYSVSREKKERFSLILESASTNQTSMYLCASSFGQGEKLFFGSGTQLSVL.

On this clonotype: At one boundary the junction diverges from the germline segment, which might be a read error. The chain links TRBV27 to TRBJ2-7; D is possibly TRBD2 (6 bases). The CDR3 contains 14 residues. Germline CDR1 reads MNHEY; CDR2 reads SMNVEV (reference sequence). The CDR3 loop is CASSLVRGSHEQYF. CDR3 DNA: TGTGCCAGCAGTTTAGTGCGGGGCTCCCACGAGCAGTACTTC.

This clonotype was observed many times. V gene TRBV7-2 combines with J gene TRBJ1-5; no definite D call. Per germline, CDR1 SGHTA and CDR2 FQGNSA. V was cut by 1 base and J by 7 bases, with 14 bases left in between. The CDR3 loop spans 15 amino acids. CDR3 nucleotides: TGTGCCAGCAGCTTAGACGGCAGGAGAGGACAGCCCCAGCATTTT. Translation gives CASSLDGRRGQPQHF.